Following are 7 T cell receptor beta chains from one sample sequenced in a study of blood T cell repertoires in COVID-19. The assay was immunoSEQ multiplex PCR, and TCRdb's table has in-frame clones only and misses some. The table includes about 130,000 clones, 70% to 90% detected once. The material sequenced was peripheral blood. All receptors come from a woman over 75 with acute or convalescent COVID-19.

The chain couples TRBV19 to TRBJ1-2; the match to TRBD1 covers 10 bases. CDR3 length equals 16 residues. Losses at the gene ends were 10 bases for V and 0 bases for J; bases not matched to a gene: 11. Germline V gives CDR1 LNHDA, CDR2 SQIVND (reference sequence). In nucleotides, the CDR3 is TGTGCCACTAATGACAGGGGGCGAAGAGCTAACTATGGCTACACCTTC. Amino acid sequence: CATNDRGRRANYGYTF.

This sequence joins TRBV28 and TRBJ2-5; TRBD2 agrees at 11 bases. Germline CDR1 MDHEN, CDR2 SYDVKM. The CDR3 has 17 residues. V shed 8 bases, J shed 2 bases, and the junction held 13 bases outside the gene matches. CDR3 in DNA: TGTGCCAGCCCCACTCCCCTTCGGACTAGCGGGCAAGAGACCCAGTACTTC. It codes for CASPTPLRTSGQETQYF.

The chain uses TRBV7-2 and TRBJ1-4; D is uncertain. The V gene lost 0 bases and the J gene lost 5 bases, with 7 bases spanning the gap. In germline, CDR1 is SGHTA, CDR2 FQGNSA. The CDR3 has 14 residues. CDR3 protein: CASSLASRNEKLFF. The CDR3 DNA reads TGTGCCAGCAGCTTAGCGAGTCGGAATGAAAAACTGTTTTTT.

In this sample, this clone turned up a few times. Other DNA sequences from this sample encode an identical CDR3 as well. The chain joins TRBV6-1 to TRBJ1-2; D gene uncertain. V dropped 2 bases and J dropped 4 bases, with 8 bases sitting between them. The CDR3 is 13 amino acids. Germline V gives CDR1 MNHNS, CDR2 SASEGT. The CDR3 DNA follows: TGTGCCAGCAGTGAACAGGCGGGCTATGGCTACACCTTC. This sequence encodes CASSEQAGYGYTF.

The chain links TRBV5-1 to TRBJ2-7; D gene uncertain. Germline-derived CDR1 and CDR2 are SGHRS and YFSETQ. This CDR3 is built from 14 residues. Trimming pared 0 bases from V and 5 bases from J, leaving 12 bases between. CDR3 DNA sequence: TGCGCCAGCAGCTTGGACGGTCTTTCCAACGAGCAGTACTTC. Translating gives CASSLDGLSNEQYF.

This sequence joins TRBV28 and TRBJ2-7; TRBD2 might be the D (5 bases). Germline CDR1 MDHEN, CDR2 SYDVKM. The V end was cut by 4 bases, the J end by 0 bases, with 10 bases between. The CDR3 sequence is 14 residues long. In DNA, the CDR3 is TGTGCCAGCAGTTCGGACTGGAGCTCCTACGAGCAGTACTTC. Protein product: CASSSDWSSYEQYF.

The chain couples TRBV4-2 to TRBJ1-2; 8 positions match TRBD1. Germline assignment: CDR1 LGHNA and CDR2 YNFKEQ. V was pared by 6 bases and J by 0 bases, with 12 bases of the junction left unmatched. The CDR3 is made up of 17 amino acids. In DNA, the CDR3 is TGTGCCAGCAGTCCTGGACAGGGCGTTGGCGCTAACTATGGCTACACCTTC. It yields the protein CASSPGQGVGANYGYTF.